This TCR beta chain was captured in a study of CD8+ T cells in alopecia areata. As for the study in general: Tofacitinib administration to treated patients was oral, at 5 to 10 mg twice daily.

A note on this clone: Its antigen remains unknown.

Germline values: CDR1 MGHDK, CDR2 SYGVNS. This CDR3 spans 16 amino acids. Trimming removed 2 bases at V and 0 bases at J, with 12 bases between. Study-wide results and limits: TCR sharing across patients was less clear than in mice, possibly HLA-related.

Once RNA had been extracted, it was reverse transcribed into cDNA to act as the sequencing template. The repertoire was sequenced with immunoSEQ multiplex PCR; TCRdb's copy has only in-frame clones and lacks some. The sample has around 140,000 clones, around 49% seen once. The V and J genes are TRBV25-1 and TRBJ2-3; TRBD1 is a possible D gene (6 bases). This TCR came from a human donor with alopecia areata. Sequenced here: CD8+ T cells sorted from blood, sampled at week 0. CDR3 sequence reads: CASSEIGGWSTDTQYF. CDR3 coding DNA: TGTGCCAGCAGTGAAATAGGGGGTTGGAGCACAGATACGCAGTATTTT.